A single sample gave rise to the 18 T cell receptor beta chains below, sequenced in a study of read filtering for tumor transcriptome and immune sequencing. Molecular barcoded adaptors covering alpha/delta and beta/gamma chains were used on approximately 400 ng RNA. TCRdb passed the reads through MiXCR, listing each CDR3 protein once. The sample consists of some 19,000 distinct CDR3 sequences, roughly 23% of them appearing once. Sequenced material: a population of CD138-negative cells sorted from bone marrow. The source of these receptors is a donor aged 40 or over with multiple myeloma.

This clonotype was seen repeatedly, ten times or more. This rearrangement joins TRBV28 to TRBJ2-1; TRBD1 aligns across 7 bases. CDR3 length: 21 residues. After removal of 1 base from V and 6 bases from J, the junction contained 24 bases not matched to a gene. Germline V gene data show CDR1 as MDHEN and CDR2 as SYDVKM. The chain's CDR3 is CASSLYMPPIGGAMNSNEQFF. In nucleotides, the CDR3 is TGTGCCAGCAGTTTATATATGCCCCCAATAGGGGGCGCGATGAATAGCAATGAGCAGTTCTTC.

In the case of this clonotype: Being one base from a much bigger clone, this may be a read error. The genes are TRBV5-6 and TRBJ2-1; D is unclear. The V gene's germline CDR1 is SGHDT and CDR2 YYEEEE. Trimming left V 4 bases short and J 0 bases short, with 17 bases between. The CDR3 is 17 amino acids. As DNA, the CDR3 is TGTGCCAGCAGCCCGGGTGGCGGTTTGAGCTCCTACAATGAGCAGTTCTTC. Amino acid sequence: CASSPGGGLSSYNEQFF.

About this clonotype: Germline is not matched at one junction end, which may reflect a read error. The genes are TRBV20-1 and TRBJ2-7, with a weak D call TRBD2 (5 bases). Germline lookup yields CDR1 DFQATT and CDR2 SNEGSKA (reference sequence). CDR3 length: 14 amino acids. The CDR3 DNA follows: TGCAGTGCTAGACCCCTAGCCTCTTCTTACGATCAGTACTTC. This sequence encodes CSARPLASSYDQYF.

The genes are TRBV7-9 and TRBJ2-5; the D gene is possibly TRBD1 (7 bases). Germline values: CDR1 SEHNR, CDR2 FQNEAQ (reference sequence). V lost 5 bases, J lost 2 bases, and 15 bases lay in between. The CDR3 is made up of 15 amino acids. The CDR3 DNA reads TGTGCCAGCAGCCCCACCAGGGGGGCTCAAGAGACCCAGTACTTC. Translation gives CASSPTRGAQETQYF.

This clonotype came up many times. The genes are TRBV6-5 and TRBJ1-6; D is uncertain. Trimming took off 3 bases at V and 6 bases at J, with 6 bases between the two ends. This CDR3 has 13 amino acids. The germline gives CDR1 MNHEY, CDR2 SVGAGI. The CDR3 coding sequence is TGTGCCAGCAGTTATGTCCGTAATTCACCCCTCCACTTT. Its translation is CASSYVRNSPLHF.

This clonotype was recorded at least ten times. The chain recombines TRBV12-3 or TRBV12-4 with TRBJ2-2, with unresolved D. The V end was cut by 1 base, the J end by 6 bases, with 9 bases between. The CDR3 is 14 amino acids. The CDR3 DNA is TGTGCCAGCAGTTTAGGGCCGAGCCCCGGGGAGCTGTTTTTT. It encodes CASSLGPSPGELFF.

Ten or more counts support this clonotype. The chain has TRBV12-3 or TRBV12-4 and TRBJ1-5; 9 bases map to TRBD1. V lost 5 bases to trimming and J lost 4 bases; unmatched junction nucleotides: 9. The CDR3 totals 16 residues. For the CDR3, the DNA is TGTGCCAGCAGTCCCCCACGGGGGACAGGGAATCAGCCCCAGCATTTT. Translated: CASSPPRGTGNQPQHF.

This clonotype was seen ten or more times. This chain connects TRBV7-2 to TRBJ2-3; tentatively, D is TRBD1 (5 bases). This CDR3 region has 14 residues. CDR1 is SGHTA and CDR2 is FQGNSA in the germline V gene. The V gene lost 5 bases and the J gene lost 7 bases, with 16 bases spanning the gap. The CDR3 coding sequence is TGTGCCAGCAGCCGTGACAGAAATCTAAATACGCAGTATTTT. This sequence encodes CASSRDRNLNTQYF.

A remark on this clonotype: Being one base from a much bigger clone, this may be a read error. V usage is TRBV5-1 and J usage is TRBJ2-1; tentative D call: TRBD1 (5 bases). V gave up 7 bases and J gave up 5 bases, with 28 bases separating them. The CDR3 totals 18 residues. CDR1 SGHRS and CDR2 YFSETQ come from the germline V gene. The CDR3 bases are TGCGCCAGCGGCTCCCCTGGGGCAGGTTCCCATAGGGACAATGAGCAGTTCTTC. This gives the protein CASGSPGAGSHRDNEQFF.

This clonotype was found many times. As DNA, the CDR3 is TGTGCCAGCAGACAATCCCTGGCGGGTGCAGATACGCAGTATTTT. Protein: CASRQSLAGADTQYF. The gene calls are TRBV28 and TRBJ2-3; D is possibly TRBD2 (5 bases). The CDR3 sequence is 15 residues long. Germline V gives CDR1 MDHEN, CDR2 SYDVKM. V lost 6 bases and J 4 bases, leaving 17 bases between the germline ends.

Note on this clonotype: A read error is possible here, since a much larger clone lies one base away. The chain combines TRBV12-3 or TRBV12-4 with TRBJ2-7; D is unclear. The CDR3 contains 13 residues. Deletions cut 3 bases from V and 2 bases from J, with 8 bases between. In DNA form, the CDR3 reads TGTGCCAGCAGTTTTGGGGTAACCTACGAGCAGTACTTC. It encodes CASSFGVTYEQYF.

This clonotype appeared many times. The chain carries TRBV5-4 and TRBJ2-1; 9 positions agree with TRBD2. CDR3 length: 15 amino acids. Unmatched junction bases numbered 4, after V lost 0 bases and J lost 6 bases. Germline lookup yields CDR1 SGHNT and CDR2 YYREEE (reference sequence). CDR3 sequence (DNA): TGTGCCAGCAGCTTGGCTAGCGGGACGGGCAATGAGCAGTTCTTC. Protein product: CASSLASGTGNEQFF.

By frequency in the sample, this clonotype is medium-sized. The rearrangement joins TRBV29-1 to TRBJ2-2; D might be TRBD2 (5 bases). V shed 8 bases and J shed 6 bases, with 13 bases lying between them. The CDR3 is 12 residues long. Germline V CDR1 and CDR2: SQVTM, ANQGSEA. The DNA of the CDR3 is TGCAGCCCCTTGCGCGGGTCCGGGGAGCTGTTTTTT. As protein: CSPLRGSGELFF.

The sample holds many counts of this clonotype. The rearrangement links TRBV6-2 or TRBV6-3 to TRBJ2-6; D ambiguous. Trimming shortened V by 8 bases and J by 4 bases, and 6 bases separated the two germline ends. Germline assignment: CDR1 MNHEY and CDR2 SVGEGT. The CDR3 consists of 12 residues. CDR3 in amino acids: CASRRGANVLTF. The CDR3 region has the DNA TGTGCCAGCCGGAGAGGGGCCAACGTCCTGACTTTC.

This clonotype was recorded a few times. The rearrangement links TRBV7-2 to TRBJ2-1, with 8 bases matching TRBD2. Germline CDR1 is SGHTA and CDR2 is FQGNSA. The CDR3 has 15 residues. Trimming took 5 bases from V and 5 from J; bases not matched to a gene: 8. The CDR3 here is CASSRREGGNNEQFF. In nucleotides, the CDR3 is TGTGCCAGCAGCCGACGGGAGGGGGGAAACAATGAGCAGTTCTTC.

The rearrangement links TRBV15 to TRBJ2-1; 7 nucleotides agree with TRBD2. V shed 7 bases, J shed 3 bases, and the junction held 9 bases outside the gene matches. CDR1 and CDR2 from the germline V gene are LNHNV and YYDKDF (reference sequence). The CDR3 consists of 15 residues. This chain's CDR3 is CATISELAFYNEQFF. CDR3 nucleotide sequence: TGTGCCACCATCAGCGAACTAGCGTTCTACAATGAGCAGTTCTTC.

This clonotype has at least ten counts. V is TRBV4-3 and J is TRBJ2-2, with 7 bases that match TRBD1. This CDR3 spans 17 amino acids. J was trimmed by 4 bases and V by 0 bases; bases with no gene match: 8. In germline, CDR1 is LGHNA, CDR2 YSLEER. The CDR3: CASSQDFRDRSTGELFF. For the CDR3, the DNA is TGCGCCAGCAGCCAAGATTTCAGGGACAGAAGCACCGGGGAGCTGTTTTTT.

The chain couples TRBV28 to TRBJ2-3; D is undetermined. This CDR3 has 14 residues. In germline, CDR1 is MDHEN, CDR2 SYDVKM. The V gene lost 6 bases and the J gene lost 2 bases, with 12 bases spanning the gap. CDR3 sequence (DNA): TGTGCCAGCAGGTCTCAGGCGCTCACAGATACGCAGTATTTT. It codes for CASRSQALTDTQYF.